A single T cell receptor (beta chain) is shown here with its context. The target antigen is unknown. This record comes from a study of Ad26.COV2.S vaccination and SARS-CoV-2 variants. On the study more broadly: Donor participated within the Ad26.COV2.S arm of the COV1001 trial.

TCRdb keeps only in-frame clones here, not all; method: immunoSEQ multiplex PCR. The sample yields about 460,000 clones, 89% seen once. This CDR3 has 14 amino acids. The germline gives CDR1 MNHEY, CDR2 SVGAGI. V lost 6 bases to trimming and J lost 6 bases; unmatched junction nucleotides: 8. Specified treatment: around 19 received Ad26.COV2.S at low or high dose, single or two shots; about 5 received placebo; per-sample allocation not given. Collection of samples fell on day 63 after the first vaccine or placebo injection. Study outcomes and limitations: Reportedly, after vaccination the spike-specific CD8+ and CD4+ T cell responses displayed substantial breadth. Vaccinees and placebo recipients showed similar non-spike TCR breadth.

The chain combines TRBV6-5 with TRBJ2-7; 10 bases fit TRBD1. This receptor was obtained from a person between 18 and 65 years old who received the Ad26.COV2.S COVID-19 vaccine or a placebo. Material: peripheral blood, obtained in a trial of Ad26.COV2.S vaccine versus placebo. The CDR3 protein is CASRSGTGAPEQYF. CDR3 sequence (DNA): TGTGCCAGCAGGTCCGGGACAGGGGCGCCCGAGCAGTACTTC.